These 16 T cell receptor beta chains were sequenced from one sample in a study of T-cell reconstitution after alpha-beta-depleted transplantation in children. Researchers prepared the TCRbeta library using unique molecular identifiers, the study reports. TCRdb re-derived calls from the PCR reads in MiXCR, one entry per CDR3 protein. The table records about 590,000 distinct CDR3 sequences, 10% to 15% of them present only once. This specimen consisted of PBMCs, mostly from graft donor cells, obtained 360 days after TCRalphabeta/CD19-depleted stem cell transplant. The receptors here all came from a male patient younger than 18 who had a stem cell transplant for acute myeloid leukemia, so the T cells may come from the graft donor.

This clonotype was counted between two and nine times. This chain links TRBV18 with TRBJ2-7; D not resolved. The germline V and J ends were trimmed by 3 bases and 4 bases, with 10 bases remaining between them. Germline V lookup: CDR1 KGHSH, CDR2 LQKENI. This CDR3 is 13 amino acids long. This chain's CDR3 is CASSPKQTYEQYF. CDR3 in DNA: TGTGCCAGCTCACCCAAACAGACGTACGAGCAGTACTTC.

The genes are TRBV4-2 and TRBJ2-3, with D maybe TRBD2 (5 bases). The CDR3 runs to 17 residues. Trimming left V 4 bases short and J 3 bases short, with 20 bases between. Germline CDR1 and CDR2: LGHNA and YNFKEQ. CDR3 sequence reads: CASSPIPGGSGTDTQYF. CDR3 coding DNA: TGTGCCAGCAGCCCCATACCAGGTGGGAGTGGGACAGATACGCAGTATTTT.

This clonotype showed up many times. This chain joins TRBV20-1 and TRBJ2-7; D assignment may be TRBD1 or TRBD2 (6 bases each). The CDR3 has 14 residues. CDR1 is DFQATT and CDR2 is SNEGSKA in the germline V gene (reference sequence). V shed 0 bases and J shed 4 bases, with 13 bases lying between them. Here the CDR3 reads CSAREEGVGYEQYF. CDR3 in DNA: TGCAGTGCTAGAGAGGAGGGGGTCGGTTACGAGCAGTACTTC.

The chain carries TRBV11-2 and TRBJ2-1; 12 bases are shared with TRBD2. Germline CDR1 is SGHAT and CDR2 is FQNNGV. V gave up 4 bases and J gave up 7 bases; unmatched junction bases: 8. This CDR3 is 16 amino acids long. The CDR3: CASSYQLAGGPNEQFF. DNA for the CDR3: TGTGCCAGCAGCTACCAACTAGCGGGAGGACCGAATGAGCAGTTCTTC.

This chain links TRBV4-2 with TRBJ2-2; D could derive from TRBD1 or TRBD2 (6 bases each). Deletions cut 4 bases from V and 7 bases from J, with 19 bases between. CDR3 length equals 16 residues. Germline CDR1 and CDR2: LGHNA and YNFKEQ. In DNA, the CDR3 is TGTGCCAGCAGCCCTCACCGGGCCGGAGGGGGCGGGGAGCTGTTTTTT. Its translation: CASSPHRAGGGGELFF.

This sequence joins TRBV18 and TRBJ2-1; 7 nucleotides match TRBD2. Per germline, CDR1 KGHSH and CDR2 LQKENI. The trim removed 3 bases at V and 0 bases at J, leaving 8 bases unmatched. The CDR3 covers 17 residues. CDR3 nucleotides: TGTGCCAGCTCACCCCGTACTAGCGTGAACTCCTACAATGAGCAGTTCTTC. Amino acid sequence: CASSPRTSVNSYNEQFF. The variable domain in full, completed from reference TRBV18 and TRBJ2-1, reads NAGVMQNPRHLVRRRGQEARLRCSPMKGHSHVYWYRQLPEEGLKFMVYLQKENIIDESGMPKERFSAEFPKEGPSILRIQQVVRGDSAAYFCASSPRTSVNSYNEQFFGPGTRLTVL.

The V gene is TRBV28, the J gene TRBJ2-5; unclear D gene. CDR3 length: 10 residues. Germline V CDR1 and CDR2: MDHEN, SYDVKM. V lost 6 bases and J lost 11, with 10 bases in between. CDR3 DNA: TGTGCCAGCAGAACCTACCCACAGTACTTC. Residues: CASRTYPQYF.

This clonotype came up a few times. The chain joins TRBV19 to TRBJ2-7; 13 bases fit TRBD2. The junction had 17 bases not matched to a gene; V was cut back by 5 bases and J by 4 bases. CDR1 and CDR2 from the germline V gene are LNHDA and SQIVND (reference sequence). The CDR3 runs to 19 residues. The CDR3 loop is CASSRKGTSGNPWLYEQYF. The CDR3 DNA reads TGTGCCAGTAGTCGTAAGGGGACTAGCGGGAATCCGTGGTTGTACGAGCAGTACTTC.

This chain connects TRBV29-1 to TRBJ1-5, with D maybe TRBD1 (5 bases). V was shortened by 4 bases and J by 7 bases, with 14 bases between the two germline ends. CDR3 length: 13 residues. Per germline, CDR1 SQVTM and CDR2 ANQGSEA. The chain's CDR3 is CSVGPNPGQPQHF. The CDR3 nucleotides are TGCAGCGTTGGGCCCAACCCAGGGCAGCCCCAGCATTTT.

The sample holds a few counts of this clonotype. The V call is TRBV24-1, the J call TRBJ2-3; the D gene is possibly TRBD1 (6 bases). Trimming cost V 3 bases and J 1 base, with 10 bases left between them. The CDR3 runs to 15 residues. Germline V lookup: CDR1 KGHDR, CDR2 SFDVKD. The CDR3 DNA is TGTGCCACCAGTGATCGGGACACCGGCACAGATACGCAGTATTTT. This encodes CATSDRDTGTDTQYF.

The chain links TRBV30 to TRBJ2-7; D not resolved. CDR3 length: 11 amino acids. V was shortened by 0 bases and J by 5 bases, with 5 bases between the two germline ends. Per the germline V gene, CDR1 is GTSNPN and CDR2 is SVGIG (reference sequence). This CDR3 reads CAWSVTDEQYF. The CDR3 nucleotides read TGTGCCTGGAGTGTTACCGACGAGCAGTACTTC.

V is TRBV10-2 and J is TRBJ2-7, with 11 bases identical to TRBD2. Germline assignment: CDR1 WSHSY and CDR2 SAAADI. The CDR3 consists of 15 residues. V lost 7 bases to trimming and J lost 6 bases; unmatched junction nucleotides: 11. CDR3 amino acids: CASTDPSGRPSEQYF. The CDR3 DNA reads TGCGCCAGCACCGATCCTAGCGGGAGGCCCTCCGAGCAGTACTTC.

This clonotype has more than one count but fewer than ten. The genes are TRBV12-3 or TRBV12-4 and TRBJ2-4, with 7 bases fitting TRBD2. The CDR3 loop spans 15 amino acids. V shed 5 bases, J shed 7 bases, and the junction held 11 bases outside the gene matches. CDR3 sequence (DNA): TGTGCCAGCAGTAGCGGGATTCGGCCGGCGAACATTCAGTACTTC. This encodes CASSSGIRPANIQYF.

At least ten counts were recorded for this clonotype. The chain couples TRBV12-3 or TRBV12-4 to TRBJ2-1; 14 bases are a match to TRBD2. CDR3 length equals 17 residues. Trimming at V came to 6 bases and at J to 2 bases, leaving 6 bases not matched to a gene. Here the CDR3 reads CASSRGLAGGTYNEQFF. The CDR3 DNA is TGTGCCAGCAGCCGCGGACTAGCGGGAGGAACCTACAATGAGCAGTTCTTC.

This clonotype was observed a handful of times. J is TRBJ2-5 and V is TRBV9; 8 positions match TRBD2. CDR1 SGDLS and CDR2 YYNGEE come from the germline V gene. The CDR3 is made up of 17 amino acids. V trimming: 0 bases; J trimming: 1 base; junction bases outside the gene matches: 8. CDR3 nucleotide sequence: TGTGCCAGCAGCGTAGGCGCAGCGGGGGTGGTCCAAGAGACCCAGTACTTC. Translation: CASSVGAAGVVQETQYF.

In this sample, this clonotype turned up many times. The CDR3 sequence is CASSPADTGDNEQFF. The DNA of the CDR3 is TGCGCCAGCAGCCCCGCGGACACCGGGGACAATGAGCAGTTCTTC. This chain uses TRBV4-3 with TRBJ2-1; either TRBD1 or TRBD2 may fit D (5 bases each). The CDR3 has 15 residues. The ends were cut back, 4 bases at V and 5 bases at J, with 15 bases in the middle. Germline V gene data show CDR1 as LGHNA and CDR2 as YSLEER.